This T cell receptor (beta chain) was captured in a study of shared clonotypes between healthy human individuals. The CDR3 extends over 16 amino acids. Trimming took 0 bases from V and 2 from J, leaving 10 bases between them. CDR1 and CDR2 from the germline V gene are SGHAT and FQNNGV. Under the authors' procedure: Filtering was not the same, since immunoSEQ gave junction-only sequences without quality scores. Using immunoSEQ multiplex PCR, the repertoire was profiled, and TCRdb retains in-frame clones only, with some absent. The V and J calls and clone size come from that table; D and trimming were worked out from the DNA. The table records hundreds of thousands of clones, around 75% of them present only once. General study findings and limits: Donor clonotype sharing was expected to depend on sequencing depth.

Comment on this clone: Its antigen is not known.

Nashville, Tennessee was home to all donors, who were Caucasian adults. Genomic DNA from unsorted samples was obtained from about 88 million PBMCs (per sample). This receptor was taken from a woman aged 40-49 years in good health. Some clones in this sample may be carry-over from other donors' samples. V is TRBV11-2 and J is TRBJ2-2; D is ambiguous. The sequencing sample was made of PBMCs. The CDR3 sequence: CASSLEEWLNTGELFF. In DNA form, the CDR3 reads TGTGCCAGCAGCTTAGAGGAGTGGCTTAACACCGGGGAGCTGTTTTTT.